The text below deals with one TCR beta chain. The sample is drawn from a study of blood T cell repertoires in COVID-19. Patients of the Seattle cohort, enrolled during active infection, were followed longitudinally. Method: immunoSEQ multiplex PCR; TCRdb's copy keeps in-frame clones and lacks some. The table shows 200,000 to 300,000 clones, with around 81% occurring only once. Sequenced sample: peripheral blood. The sequence was collected from a woman of 80 years or more with COVID-19, enrolled during active disease.

CDR3 coding DNA: TGTGCCAGCAGCCGCCCAGGGGGAACTGGAAACACCATATATTTT. This encodes CASSRPGGTGNTIYF. The J gene is TRBJ1-3, the V gene TRBV6-5; 7 bases match TRBD1. The V gene end was trimmed by 6 bases and the J gene end by 2 bases; junction bases not matched to a gene: 7. Germline CDR1 and CDR2: MNHEY and SVGAGI. The CDR3 length is 15 residues.